This entry lists 23 T cell receptor beta chains sequenced from one sample in a study of spatial heterogeneity in lung cancer. Whole-study results and caveats: Tumor mutation count correlated with how many alpha and beta TCRs expanded intratumorally.

For these TCRs, the target antigens are not known. One entry per CDR3 protein results from TCRdb running MiXCR on the 5' RACE reads. The data show about 5,100 distinct CDR3 sequences, with roughly 6.4% seen just once and about a fifth held by the top ten. Specified time point: sample taken at primary tumor resection. Sequenced material: lung tumor tissue, taken at surgery. Every receptor here comes from a male donor with early-stage non-small cell lung cancer.

In its sample, this clonotype was seen many times. This chain joins TRBV6-1 and TRBJ2-5; D is unclear. The CDR3 loop spans 14 amino acids. The V gene's germline CDR1 is MNHNS and CDR2 SASEGT. V was shortened by 5 bases and J by 1 base, with 11 bases between the two germline ends. CDR3 sequence: CASSKTRIQETQYF. The CDR3 nucleotides are TGTGCCAGCAGTAAGACCCGCATCCAAGAGACCCAGTACTTC.

This clonotype was found many times. This chain links TRBV9 with TRBJ2-1; D is undetermined. From germline, CDR1 is SGDLS and CDR2 YYNGEE. Trimming took 4 bases from V and 0 from J, leaving 17 bases between them. This CDR3 is 17 amino acids long. In DNA, the CDR3 is TGTGCCAGCAGCCTCGCCCCGGTTTTCCTCTCCTACAATGAGCAGTTCTTC. It is translated as CASSLAPVFLSYNEQFF.

This clonotype rates as large. V gene TRBV5-1 combines with J gene TRBJ1-1; 11 bases align to TRBD1. The CDR3 spans 14 residues. The V gene end was trimmed by 4 bases and the J gene end by 5 bases; junction bases not matched to a gene: 4. The germline CDR1 and CDR2 sequences are SGHRS and YFSETQ. As DNA, the CDR3 is TGCGCCAGCAGCCAAGGACAGGGGGCGACTGAAGCTTTCTTT. It specifies CASSQGQGATEAFF.

This clonotype has ten or more counts. The chain is built from TRBV28 and TRBJ2-5, with D possibly TRBD2 on 6 matching bases. Trimming removed 1 base at V and 5 bases at J, with 14 bases between. The CDR3 length is 15 residues. Germline assignment: CDR1 MDHEN and CDR2 SYDVKM. CDR3 DNA: TGTGCCAGCAGTTTATCCCGACGGGAGCATGAGACCCAGTACTTC. It translates to CASSLSRREHETQYF.

The chain is built from TRBV29-1 and TRBJ2-3, with D unclear. V was cut by 5 bases and J by 1 base, with 13 bases left in between. Germline-derived CDR1 and CDR2 are SQVTM and ANQGSEA. The CDR3 totals 14 residues. The CDR3 region is CSVPEIPGTDTQYF. As DNA, the CDR3 is TGCAGCGTTCCCGAGATCCCAGGCACAGATACGCAGTATTTT.

By share, this clonotype ranks as medium-sized. The chain couples TRBV6-5 to TRBJ1-4; 9 nucleotides agree with TRBD1. V trimming: 5 bases; J trimming: 8 bases; junction bases outside the gene matches: 6. This CDR3 spans 14 amino acids. The V gene's germline CDR1 is MNHEY and CDR2 SVGAGI. The DNA for the CDR3 is TGTGCCAGCAGTCTTGGACAGGGGAGGGAAAAACTGTTTTTT. It specifies CASSLGQGREKLFF.

The chain uses TRBV5-1 and TRBJ1-2; 10 nucleotides align to TRBD1. V was pared by 4 bases and J by 6 bases, with 3 bases of the junction left unmatched. The CDR3 contains 13 residues. Germline V gives CDR1 SGHRS, CDR2 YFSETQ. As DNA, the CDR3 is TGCGCCAGCAGCCCGGGACAGGGGCATGGCTACACCTTC. Amino acid sequence: CASSPGQGHGYTF. The full variable domain, completed using reference TRBV5-1 and TRBJ1-2, is KAGVTQTPRYLIKTRGQQVTLSCSPISGHRSVSWYQQTPGQGLQFLFEYFSETQRNKGNFPGRFSGRQFSNSRSEMNVSTLELGDSALYLCASSPGQGHGYTFGSGTRLTVV.

This CDR3 is CASSLGAGRGNTIYF. The CDR3 DNA reads as TGCGCCAGCAGCTTGGGGGCCGGGAGAGGAAACACCATATATTTT. The chain carries TRBV5-1 and TRBJ1-3; D is unresolved. From germline, CDR1 is SGHRS and CDR2 YFSETQ. Trimming removed 0 bases from V and 4 bases from J, with 11 bases in between. The CDR3 totals 15 residues. Full variable domain (remainder filled in from reference TRBV5-1 and TRBJ1-3): KAGVTQTPRYLIKTRGQQVTLSCSPISGHRSVSWYQQTPGQGLQFLFEYFSETQRNKGNFPGRFSGRQFSNSRSEMNVSTLELGDSALYLCASSLGAGRGNTIYFGEGSWLTVV.

This clonotype occurred many times. V and J are TRBV9 and TRBJ2-1; TRBD2 matches at 13 bases. Looked up from germline, CDR1 is SGDLS and CDR2 is YYNGEE. Losses at the gene ends were 3 bases for V and 8 bases for J; bases not matched to a gene: 8. The CDR3 contains 16 residues. CDR3 loop: CASSGLLAGGLDEQFF. DNA for the CDR3: TGTGCCAGCAGCGGACTACTAGCGGGGGGGCTCGATGAGCAGTTCTTC.

V is TRBV24-1 and J is TRBJ1-1; D gene ambiguous. The CDR3 contains 11 residues. Germline CDR1 is KGHDR and CDR2 is SFDVKD. V lost 3 bases, J lost 11 bases, and 9 bases lay in between. The CDR3: CATSDGVGAFF. CDR3 DNA sequence: TGTGCCACCAGTGATGGGGTAGGGGCTTTCTTT.

Comment on this clonotype: A read error may explain this, as a much larger clone is one base away. V and J are TRBV19 and TRBJ1-6, with D maybe TRBD1 (5 bases). The CDR3 covers 14 residues. Looked up from germline, CDR1 is LNHDA and CDR2 is SQIVND (reference sequence). With 3 bases removed from V and 7 bases from J, the gap between germline ends came to 10 bases. The CDR3 bases are TGTGCCAGTAGTATCGGGACCGGAAATTCACCCCTCCACTTT. Its protein product is CASSIGTGNSPLHF. The whole variable domain, filled in from reference TRBV19 and TRBJ1-6, reads DGGITQSPKYLFRKEGQNVTLSCEQNLNHDAMYWYRQDPGQGLRLIYYSQIVNDFQKGDIAEGYSVSREKKESFPLTVTSAQKNPTAFYLCASSIGTGNSPLHFGNGTRLTVT.

The J gene is TRBJ1-6, the V gene TRBV4-1, with D tentatively TRBD1 (6 bases). Trimming left V 3 bases short and J 6 bases short, with 18 bases between. The CDR3 runs 17 residues. The germline CDR1 and CDR2 sequences are MGHRA and YSYEKL. This CDR3 is CASSQKVSGAGNSPLHF. The CDR3, as DNA: TGCGCCAGCAGCCAGAAAGTTTCGGGGGCGGGTAATTCACCCCTCCACTTT.

In this sample, this clonotype turned up many times. The CDR3 loop reads CASSPPVDPTIYF. The CDR3 DNA reads TGTGCCAGCAGTCCCCCGGTCGACCCTACCATATATTTT. The chain carries TRBV28 and TRBJ1-3; D remains ambiguous. CDR1 is MDHEN, CDR2 SYDVKM, per germline. The CDR3 runs to 13 residues. Trimming cost V 5 bases and J 10 bases, with 15 bases left between them. Filled out from reference TRBV28 and TRBJ1-3, the complete variable domain reads DVKVTQSSRYLVKRTGEKVFLECVQDMDHENMFWYRQDPGLGLRLIYFSYDVKMKEKGDIPEGYSVSREKKERFSLILESASTNQTSMYLCASSPPVDPTIYFGEGSWLTVV.

The chain joins TRBV7-2 to TRBJ2-2; possible D gene TRBD1, 6 bases. CDR3 length: 14 residues. Deletions cut 4 bases from V and 7 bases from J, with 13 bases between. Germline V gene data show CDR1 as SGHTA and CDR2 as FQGNSA. The CDR3, as DNA: TGTGCCAGCAGCTCGTGGGGGCCGGGCGGGGAGCTGTTTTTT. It is translated as CASSSWGPGGELFF. Full variable domain (missing parts from reference TRBV7-2 and TRBJ2-2): GAGVSQSPSNKVTEKGKDVELRCDPISGHTALYWYRQSLGQGLEFLIYFQGNSAPDKSGLPSDRFSAERTGGSVSTLTIQRTQQEDSAVYLCASSSWGPGGELFFGEGSRLTVL.

This clonotype was recorded many times. The V call is TRBV7-2, the J call TRBJ2-1, with 10 nucleotides matching TRBD2. The CDR3 is made up of 14 amino acids. In germline, CDR1 is SGHTA, CDR2 FQGNSA. The trim removed 5 bases at V and 8 bases at J, leaving 6 bases unmatched. In DNA form, the CDR3 reads TGTGCCAGCAGCATCAGCGGGGGGGTGGATGAGCAGTTCTTC. Protein product: CASSISGGVDEQFF.

V and J are TRBV5-1 and TRBJ1-4; D unclear. From germline, CDR1 is SGHRS and CDR2 YFSETQ. The CDR3 runs 16 residues. The V gene lost 3 bases and the J gene lost 0 bases, with 12 bases spanning the gap. This CDR3 reads CASSSGPTATNEKLFF. CDR3 coding DNA: TGCGCCAGCAGCTCCGGACCGACTGCAACTAATGAAAAACTGTTTTTT.

This clonotype was seen ten or more times. V gene TRBV7-9 combines with J gene TRBJ2-1; the match to TRBD2 covers 10 bases. Germline V gives CDR1 SEHNR, CDR2 FQNEAQ (reference sequence). The V and J ends lost 1 base and 6 bases, in that order; junction bases with no gene match: 3. This CDR3 comprises 15 residues. CDR3: CASSLVLAGINEQFF. As DNA, the CDR3 is TGTGCCAGCAGCTTAGTACTAGCGGGGATCAATGAGCAGTTCTTC.

This clonotype was picked up one time. The chain joins TRBV5-4 to TRBJ2-2; D could derive from TRBD1 or TRBD2 (5 bases each). CDR1 is SGHNT and CDR2 is YYREEE in the germline V gene (reference sequence). The CDR3 length is 15 residues. The V end was cut by 2 bases, the J end by 6 bases, with 14 bases between. The chain's CDR3 is CASSFGTSRAGELFF. CDR3 nucleotides: TGTGCCAGCAGCTTTGGGACCTCAAGGGCCGGGGAGCTGTTTTTT.

This clonotype occurred many times. This chain joins TRBV12-3 or TRBV12-4 and TRBJ1-2; D is ambiguous. The CDR3 runs to 14 residues. The V and J ends lost 2 bases and 2 bases respectively, with 9 bases between them. CDR3 region: CASSLPTENYGYTF. The CDR3 region has the DNA TGTGCCAGCAGTTTACCCACAGAGAACTATGGCTACACCTTC.

This clonotype ranks as medium-sized (0.01 to 0.1%). The chain carries TRBV7-2 and TRBJ2-5; TRBD2 matches 9 bases. The CDR3 is 16 amino acids. V was clipped by 2 bases and J by 4 bases; unmatched bases: 8. In germline, CDR1 is SGHTA, CDR2 FQGNSA. In DNA, the CDR3 is TGTGCCAGCAGCTTACAGGGCGGGGGGGCCCGAGAGACCCAGTACTTC. Translating it yields CASSLQGGGARETQYF.

This clonotype is judged large. The chain recombines TRBV5-5 with TRBJ2-4; 9 nucleotides match TRBD2. Losses at the gene ends were 3 bases for V and 7 bases for J; bases not matched to a gene: 11. This CDR3 has 16 residues. Per the germline V gene, CDR1 is SGHKS and CDR2 is YYEKEE (reference sequence). CDR3 loop: CASSSPEAGGMNIQYF. The DNA for the CDR3 is TGTGCCAGCAGCTCCCCCGAGGCGGGAGGGATGAACATTCAGTACTTC.

This clonotype counts as medium-sized. V is TRBV7-6 and J is TRBJ2-3; the D call may be TRBD1 or TRBD2 (6 bases each). V dropped 5 bases and J dropped 5 bases, with 17 bases sitting between them. This CDR3 region has 15 residues. Germline values: CDR1 SGHVS, CDR2 FNYEAQ. The CDR3 sequence is CASSPTWGAGDTQYF. The CDR3 DNA reads as TGTGCCAGCAGCCCGACCTGGGGGGCTGGAGATACGCAGTATTTT.

This chain connects TRBV11-2 to TRBJ2-7, with 8 bases that match TRBD1. Trimming removed 3 bases from V and 6 bases from J; junction bases left unmatched: 4. CDR1 and CDR2 from the germline V gene are SGHAT and FQNNGV. CDR3 size: 13 residues. The CDR3 is CASSLGQGAEQYF. DNA of the CDR3: TGTGCCAGCAGCTTGGGTCAGGGGGCCGAGCAGTACTTC. The full variable domain, in which reference TRBV11-2 and TRBJ2-7 provide the parts outside the CDR3, is EAGVAQSPRYKIIEKRQSVAFWCNPISGHATLYWYQQILGQGPKLLIQFQNNGVVDDSQLPKDRFSAERLKGVDSTLKIQPAKLEDSAVYLCASSLGQGAEQYFGPGTRLTVT.